The following is a T cell receptor beta chain sequence with its context. Its antigen is unknown. Base quality data are lacking; no much larger clone is found one base away. The sample is drawn from a study of OX40 agonist ivuxolimab in advanced cancers. As for the study more broadly: Ivuxolimab was an agonistic, fully human IgG2 monoclonal antibody directed against OX40 (CD134), a costimulatory receptor. The dose-escalation cohort was over 70% male with a mean age of about 58 years, ranging from about 23 to 85. Peripheral TCRbeta sequencing aimed to test whether ivuxolimab altered TCR sequence diversity and caused clonal T-cell expansion. Prior anti-PD-1, anti-PD-L1 or anti-CTLA-4 therapy was permitted, and 40% to 50% of dose-escalation patients had received checkpoint inhibitors. Partial responses occurred in three dose-escalation patients: two with cutaneous melanoma and one with hepatocellular carcinoma. The monotherapy dose-escalation portion (N ≈ 50 patients) of the phase I ivuxolimab trial is reported in the paper. Of the 50 to 55 dose-escalation patients, hepatocellular carcinoma was present in approximately 20, melanoma in around 15, renal cell carcinoma in 9 and head and neck cancer in 9. Intravenous ivuxolimab was administered to patients every 2 weeks at six dose levels: 0.01, 0.1, 0.3, 1.5, 3 and 10 mg/kg.

Genomic DNA was isolated from the sorted cells so that the TCRbeta CDR3 region could be sequenced. The immunoSEQ Assay was used for sequencing of TCRbeta CDR3 regions. This is the immuneACCESS table as TCRdb keeps it, with only in-frame sequences that have V and J called. A part of the clones is gone; compared with another copy, unresolved V genes explain less than half, and the rest is unexplained. This sample gives 90,000 to 120,000 clones in total; 80% to 95% of them show up just once. Together, the top ten hold 0.5% to 0.8% of the sample. General conclusions and limits of the study: At doses of 0.1 to 3.0 mg/kg, clonal expansion of both CD4+ and CD8+ T cells in blood was seen between baseline and week 6. In partial responders in the 0.1-3.0 mg/kg groups, normalized peripheral clonal expansion was found to be among the lowest, especially among CD8+ T cells. On average, CD8+ T cells showed more expanded clones than CD4+ T cells after ivuxolimab. Which antigens the clonally expanded peripheral T cells were specific for was not determined. Low levels of normalized T-cell clonal expansion were also seen in some patients who did not respond.

Patients with autoimmune disease history or receiving systemic immunosuppression were excluded from the trial. In every dose cohort, peripheral blood was drawn for TCR sequencing at baseline, cycle 4 day 1, and cycle 7 day 1. Samples were obtained from an open-label, multicenter, first-in-human phase I dose-escalation trial of ivuxolimab. Adults with locally advanced or metastatic melanoma, renal cell carcinoma, hepatocellular carcinoma or head and neck squamous cell carcinoma were enrolled in the trial. Before TCR sequencing, CD4+ and CD8+ T cells were separately sorted from peripheral blood. The sequence was obtained from an adult with an advanced solid tumor such as melanoma, head and neck, liver or kidney cancer. The source was CD4+ or CD8+ T cells sorted from blood, collected in a trial of the OX40 agonist ivuxolimab.

CDR3 sequence: CASSLGDRGGGYTF. The nucleotides read TGCGCCAGCAGCTTGGGTGACAGGGGAGGGGGCTACACCTTC. Recombination joined TRBV5-1 with TRBJ1-2, with 8 junctional bases fitting TRBD1. The junction shows trimming of 0 bases on V and 8 bases on J, and the gene matches do not reach 6 bases of it. The germline V gene sets CDR1 to SGHRS and CDR2 to YFSETQ. Inclusive of the bounding cysteine and phenylalanine, the CDR3 is 14 residues long. Just CDR3 DNA is preserved here, 42 bases in frame from base 1. When the CDR3 is completed using the reference TRBV5-1 and TRBJ1-2 genes on either side, the full variable domain is KAGVTQTPRYLIKTRGQQVTLSCSPISGHRSVSWYQQTPGQGLQFLFEYFSETQRNKGNFPGRFSGRQFSNSRSEMNVSTLELGDSALYLCASSLGDRGGGYTFGSGTRLTVV.